Sequencing of this TCR beta chain was carried out in a study of shared clonotypes between healthy human individuals. The study, taken as a whole, reports: The small donor group covered limited genetic and exposure diversity. It was expected that sequencing depth would affect clonotype sharing among donors.

Sequencing was performed on unsorted PBMC DNA using ten immunoSEQ deep assay plates. Profiling relied on immunoSEQ multiplex PCR, and the TCRdb table lists in-frame clones only, not all of them. The sample has around 500,000 clones, 78% seen once. Remarks on this clone: The antigen is not known.

The junction had 8 bases not matched to a gene; V was cut back by 4 bases and J by 8 bases. The CDR3 totals 14 residues. Germline CDR1 SGHKS, CDR2 YYEKEE (reference sequence). This TCR was sampled from a woman in her 40s in good health. Some clones in this sample may be carry-over from other donors' samples. Material for sequencing was PBMCs. The chain recombines TRBV5-5 with TRBJ1-2, with 10 bases lining up with TRBD1. CDR3: CASSPGQGRYGYTF. CDR3 coding DNA: TGTGCCAGCAGCCCGGGACAGGGGCGCTACGGCTACACCTTC.